Presented here are 14 T cell receptor beta chains from one specimen sequenced in a study of shared clonotypes between healthy human individuals. Libraries were prepared by immunoSEQ multiplex PCR; TCRdb keeps only in-frame clonotypes and omits some of them. The sample carries about 1,900,000 clones, approximately 94% recorded once. CD8 cells classed as naive were CD45RO-negative and positively selected for CCR7, excluding terminally differentiated effector memory CD45RA+ cells. The sample comprised naive CD8+ T cells sorted from blood. These receptors were obtained from a man younger than 35 in good health.

V is TRBV5-6 and J is TRBJ1-6; a possible D gene is TRBD1 (5 bases). CDR1 is SGHDT, CDR2 YYEEEE, per germline. V gave up 1 base and J gave up 7 bases, with 9 bases separating them. The CDR3 is 14 residues long. CDR3 in DNA: TGTGCCAGCAGCTTGCGACAGTTCAATTCACCCCTCCACTTT. It yields the protein CASSLRQFNSPLHF. The whole variable domain, remainder taken from reference TRBV5-6 and TRBJ1-6, is DAGVTQSPTHLIKTRGQQVTLRCSPKSGHDTVSWYQQALGQGPQFIFQYYEEEERQRGNFPDRFSGHQFPNYSSELNVNALLLGDSALYLCASSLRQFNSPLHFGNGTRLTVT.

This chain joins TRBV4-3 and TRBJ1-5; a possible D gene is TRBD1 (5 bases). Germline CDR1 reads LGHNA; CDR2 reads YSLEER. The CDR3 has 16 amino acids. Trimming stripped 0 bases from V and 7 bases from J, with 16 bases between. The CDR3 reads CASSQEGGGTGQPQHF. The CDR3 DNA sequence: TGCGCCAGCAGCCAAGAAGGAGGAGGGACGGGACAGCCCCAGCATTTT.

The chain is built from TRBV9 and TRBJ2-5; TRBD1 matches at 11 bases. Germline trimming cut 3 bases from V and 0 bases from J; bases unmatched to any gene: 4. Germline lookup yields CDR1 SGDLS and CDR2 YYNGEE. The CDR3 length is 16 residues. CDR3 sequence: CASSGTGGGYQETQYF. The DNA for the CDR3 is TGTGCCAGCAGCGGGACAGGGGGCGGCTACCAAGAGACCCAGTACTTC.

V gene TRBV27 combines with J gene TRBJ2-3, with 11 bases fitting TRBD1. The germline V gene has CDR1 MNHEY and CDR2 SMNVEV (reference sequence). The CDR3 runs 16 residues. Trimming removed 6 bases from V and 9 bases from J; junction bases left unmatched: 14. The CDR3 loop reads CASSMRDRGWGETQYF. The CDR3 DNA reads TGTGCCAGCAGCATGAGGGACAGGGGGTGGGGGGAGACGCAGTATTTT.

The chain has TRBV13 and TRBJ2-6; unclear D gene. This CDR3 is 14 amino acids long. Per germline, CDR1 PRHDT and CDR2 FYEKMQ (reference sequence). V gave up 5 bases and J gave up 6 bases, with 11 bases separating them. In DNA, the CDR3 is TGTGCCAGCAGCCCCCCTGGAGCGGCCAACGTCCTGACTTTC. It codes for CASSPPGAANVLTF.

This clone was seen a single time. The chain carries TRBV6-5 and TRBJ1-5, with 8 bases matching TRBD1. With V trimmed by 6 bases and J by 6 bases, 7 bases remained unmatched. Germline V gene sequence: CDR1 MNHEY, CDR2 SVGAGI. This CDR3 contains 14 residues. CDR3 loop: CASSPTGEGQPQHF. CDR3 bases: TGTGCCAGCAGCCCGACAGGGGAGGGTCAGCCCCAGCATTTT.

The chain uses TRBV5-1 and TRBJ2-5; 11 bases match TRBD2. The CDR3 is 15 residues long. Germline V lookup: CDR1 SGHRS, CDR2 YFSETQ. J was trimmed by 5 bases and V by 4 bases; bases with no gene match: 7. The CDR3, as DNA: TGCGCCAGCAGCCCTACTAGCGGGGGTGATGAGACCCAGTACTTC. Amino acid sequence: CASSPTSGGDETQYF. Variable domain in full (rest from reference TRBV5-1 and TRBJ2-5): KAGVTQTPRYLIKTRGQQVTLSCSPISGHRSVSWYQQTPGQGLQFLFEYFSETQRNKGNFPGRFSGRQFSNSRSEMNVSTLELGDSALYLCASSPTSGGDETQYFGPGTRLLVL.

This clone was counted a single time. This rearrangement joins TRBV28 to TRBJ1-1, with 12 bases that match TRBD1. The CDR3 runs to 18 residues. The germline V gene encodes CDR1 MDHEN and CDR2 SYDVKM. V dropped 6 bases and J dropped 1; count of bases not matched to a gene: 12. In DNA form, the CDR3 reads TGTGCCAGCAGCCTGGGACAGGGGGCGGGAGGGTCGAACACTGAAGCTTTCTTT. This codes for CASSLGQGAGGSNTEAFF.

A single count supports this clone. This chain connects TRBV6-5 to TRBJ2-7; possibly TRBD1 for D (6 bases). Germline-derived CDR1 and CDR2 are MNHEY and SVGAGI. The CDR3 runs to 15 residues. The ends were cut back, 4 bases at V and 5 bases at J, with 18 bases in the middle. The chain's CDR3 is CASSSQLTGIHEQYF. CDR3 in DNA: TGTGCCAGCAGTTCCCAATTAACAGGGATCCACGAGCAGTACTTC.

The chain's CDR3 is CASSAPPGALSPLHF. The CDR3 nucleotides read TGTGCCAGCAGTGCCCCCCCAGGCGCTTTATCACCCCTCCACTTT. The rearrangement links TRBV6-1 to TRBJ1-6; D unresolved. The germline V and J ends were trimmed by 4 bases and 10 bases, with 17 bases remaining between them. This CDR3 contains 15 residues. The germline V gene has CDR1 MNHNS and CDR2 SASEGT.

The genes are TRBV27 and TRBJ2-5; D gene ambiguous. The CDR3 is 15 amino acids. Per the germline V gene, CDR1 is MNHEY and CDR2 is SMNVEV (reference sequence). Trimming took 1 base from V and 1 from J, leaving 10 bases between them. CDR3 coding DNA: TGTGCCAGCAGTTTATACGCGGAAATCCAAGAGACCCAGTACTTC. Protein product: CASSLYAEIQETQYF.

The CDR3 spells CASSIDNLLNSPLHF. DNA for the CDR3: TGTGCCAGTAGTATAGACAATCTCCTCAATTCACCCCTCCACTTT. The chain joins TRBV19 to TRBJ1-6; D unresolved. Germline lookup yields CDR1 LNHDA and CDR2 SQIVND (reference sequence). The CDR3 has 15 amino acids. Trimming left V 0 bases short and J 7 bases short, with 10 bases between.

This clone has a single count. The chain recombines TRBV5-1 with TRBJ2-7; unclear D gene. This CDR3 has 13 residues. CDR1 SGHRS and CDR2 YFSETQ come from the germline V gene. Trimming removed 3 bases at V and 5 bases at J, with 12 bases between. CDR3 in amino acids: CASSSTGPNEQYF. CDR3 coding DNA: TGCGCCAGCAGCTCGACCGGACCGAACGAGCAGTACTTC.

The chain links TRBV10-2 to TRBJ1-2, with D possibly being TRBD1 (5 bases). Germline V gene sequence: CDR1 WSHSY, CDR2 SAAADI. CDR3 size: 21 residues. Trimming pared 0 bases from V and 8 bases from J, leaving 34 bases between. The CDR3 is CASSESRPGIPGTKRVWGYTF. The CDR3 DNA reads as TGCGCCAGCAGTGAGTCGAGGCCAGGGATCCCCGGAACAAAAAGGGTATGGGGCTACACCTTC.